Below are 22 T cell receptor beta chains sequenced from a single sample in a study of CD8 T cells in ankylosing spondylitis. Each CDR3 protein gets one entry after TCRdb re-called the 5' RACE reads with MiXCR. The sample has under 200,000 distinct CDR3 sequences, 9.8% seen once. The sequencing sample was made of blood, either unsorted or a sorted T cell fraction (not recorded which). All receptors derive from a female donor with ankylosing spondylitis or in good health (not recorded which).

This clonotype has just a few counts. The CDR3 nucleotides read TGTGCCAGCAGCAAAGCTAGGGTAGAACATAGCAATCAGCCCCAGCATTTT. Translation: CASSKARVEHSNQPQHF. J is TRBJ1-5 and V is TRBV21-1. TRBV21-1 corresponds to a pseudogene. The CDR3 spans 17 residues.

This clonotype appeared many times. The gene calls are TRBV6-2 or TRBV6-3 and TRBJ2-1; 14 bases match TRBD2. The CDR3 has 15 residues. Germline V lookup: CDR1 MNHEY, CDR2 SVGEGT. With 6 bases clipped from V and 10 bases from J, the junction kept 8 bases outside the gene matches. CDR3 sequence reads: CASRIPGLAGEEQFF. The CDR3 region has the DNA TGTGCCAGCAGAATACCGGGACTAGCGGGAGAAGAGCAGTTCTTC.

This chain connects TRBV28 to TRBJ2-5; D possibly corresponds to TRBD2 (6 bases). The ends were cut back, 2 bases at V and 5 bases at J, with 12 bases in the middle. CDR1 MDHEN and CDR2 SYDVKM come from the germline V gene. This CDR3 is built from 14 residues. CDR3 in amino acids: CASSLAGLDETQYF. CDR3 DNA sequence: TGTGCCAGCAGTTTAGCGGGACTTGATGAGACCCAGTACTTC.

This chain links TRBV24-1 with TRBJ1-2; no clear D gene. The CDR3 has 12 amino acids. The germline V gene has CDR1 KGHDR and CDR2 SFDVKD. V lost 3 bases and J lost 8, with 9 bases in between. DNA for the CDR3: TGTGCCACCAGTGATCGCGGTCTAGGCTACACCTTC. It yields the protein CATSDRGLGYTF.

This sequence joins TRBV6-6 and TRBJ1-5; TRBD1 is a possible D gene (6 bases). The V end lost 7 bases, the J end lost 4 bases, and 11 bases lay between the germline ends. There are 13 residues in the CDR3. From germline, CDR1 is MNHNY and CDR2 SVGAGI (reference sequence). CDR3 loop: CASIGGKNQPQHF. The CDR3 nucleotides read TGTGCCAGCATAGGGGGAAAGAATCAGCCCCAGCATTTT.

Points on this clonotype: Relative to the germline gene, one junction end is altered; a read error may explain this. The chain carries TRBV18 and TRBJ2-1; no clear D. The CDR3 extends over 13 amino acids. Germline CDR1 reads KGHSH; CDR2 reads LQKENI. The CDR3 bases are TGTGCCAGCTCACCACTGGCTAGTAATGAGCAGCTCTTC. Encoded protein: CASSPLASNEQLF.

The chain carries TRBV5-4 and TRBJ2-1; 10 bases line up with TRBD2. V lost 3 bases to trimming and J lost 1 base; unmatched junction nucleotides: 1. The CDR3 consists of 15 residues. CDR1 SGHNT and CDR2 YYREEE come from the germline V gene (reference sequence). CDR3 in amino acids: CASSWGLASYNEQFF. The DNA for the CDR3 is TGTGCCAGCAGCTGGGGACTAGCGTCCTACAATGAGCAGTTCTTC.

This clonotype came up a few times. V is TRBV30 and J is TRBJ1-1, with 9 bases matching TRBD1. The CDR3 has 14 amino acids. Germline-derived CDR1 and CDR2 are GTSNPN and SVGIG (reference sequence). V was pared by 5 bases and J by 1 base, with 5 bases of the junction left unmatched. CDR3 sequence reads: CAWDPGQGNTEAFF. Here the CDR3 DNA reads TGTGCCTGGGACCCGGGACAGGGGAACACTGAAGCTTTCTTT.

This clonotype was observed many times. As DNA, the CDR3 is TGTGCCAGCAGTTTTGATCGATTGGGACCCTACGAGCAGTACTTC. The encoded protein is CASSFDRLGPYEQYF. This chain joins TRBV12-3 or TRBV12-4 and TRBJ2-7; D may be TRBD1 or TRBD2 (5 bases each). Trimming took 3 bases from V and 2 from J, leaving 14 bases between them. The CDR3 sequence is 15 residues long.

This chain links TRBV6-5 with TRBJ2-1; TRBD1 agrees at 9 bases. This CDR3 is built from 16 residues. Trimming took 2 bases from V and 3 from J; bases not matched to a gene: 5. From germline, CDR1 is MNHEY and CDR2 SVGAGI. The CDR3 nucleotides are TGTGCCAGCAGTTACGCCGGACAGGGGCTCTACAATGAGCAGTTCTTC. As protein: CASSYAGQGLYNEQFF.

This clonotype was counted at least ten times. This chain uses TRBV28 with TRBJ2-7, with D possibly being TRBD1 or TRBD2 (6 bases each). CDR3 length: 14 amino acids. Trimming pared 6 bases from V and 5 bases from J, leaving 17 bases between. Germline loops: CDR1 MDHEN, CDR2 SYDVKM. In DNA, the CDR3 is TGTGCCAGCAGGCTCATCGGGGGCCGTAACGAGCAGTACTTC. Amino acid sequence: CASRLIGGRNEQYF.

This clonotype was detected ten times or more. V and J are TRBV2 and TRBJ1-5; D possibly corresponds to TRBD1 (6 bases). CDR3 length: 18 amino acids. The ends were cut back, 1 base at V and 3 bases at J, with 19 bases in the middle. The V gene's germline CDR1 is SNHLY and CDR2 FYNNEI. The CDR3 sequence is CASSEVFGQTVYNQPQHF. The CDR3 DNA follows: TGTGCCAGCAGTGAAGTATTCGGACAGACCGTATACAATCAGCCCCAGCATTTT.

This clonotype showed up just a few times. CDR3 amino acids: CASSYAPGQTYEQYF. In DNA form, the CDR3 reads TGTGCCAGCAGCTACGCCCCGGGACAGACCTACGAGCAGTACTTC. The genes are TRBV5-5 and TRBJ2-7; TRBD1 agrees at 7 bases. Germline-derived CDR1 and CDR2 are SGHKS and YYEKEE (reference sequence). The CDR3 has 15 residues. The ends lost 3 bases at V and 2 bases at J; junction bases unmatched: 8.

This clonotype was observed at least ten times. The CDR3 region is CASSWGFDGYTF. CDR3 DNA sequence: TGTGCCAGCAGCTGGGGGTTTGATGGCTACACCTTC. The rearrangement uses TRBV5-6 and TRBJ1-2; a weak D match, TRBD1 (5 bases). V lost 3 bases and J lost 6, with 9 bases in between. CDR1 and CDR2 (germline): SGHDT, YYEEEE. This CDR3 comprises 12 residues.

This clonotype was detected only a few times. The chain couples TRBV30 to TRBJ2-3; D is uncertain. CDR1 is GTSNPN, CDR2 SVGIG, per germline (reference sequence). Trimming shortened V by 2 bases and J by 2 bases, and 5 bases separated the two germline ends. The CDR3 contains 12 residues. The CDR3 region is CAWSHLTDTQYF. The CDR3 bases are TGTGCCTGGAGTCACCTCACAGATACGCAGTATTTT.

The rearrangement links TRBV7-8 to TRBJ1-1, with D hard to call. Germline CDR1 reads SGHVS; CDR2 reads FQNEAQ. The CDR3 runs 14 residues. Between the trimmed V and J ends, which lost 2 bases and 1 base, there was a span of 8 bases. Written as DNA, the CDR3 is TGTGCCAGCAGCTTAACAGTGGGGAACACTGAAGCTTTCTTT. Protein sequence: CASSLTVGNTEAFF.

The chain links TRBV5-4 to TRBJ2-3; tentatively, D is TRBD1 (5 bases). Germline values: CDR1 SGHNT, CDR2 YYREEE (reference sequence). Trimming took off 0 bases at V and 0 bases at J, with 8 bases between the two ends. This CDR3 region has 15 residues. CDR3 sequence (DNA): TGTGCCAGCAGCTTGGAGGGGTATAGCACAGATACGCAGTATTTT. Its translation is CASSLEGYSTDTQYF.

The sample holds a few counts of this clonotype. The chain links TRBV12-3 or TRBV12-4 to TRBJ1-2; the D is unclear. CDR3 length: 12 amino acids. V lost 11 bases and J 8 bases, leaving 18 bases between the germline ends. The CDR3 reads CASHSSRLGYTF. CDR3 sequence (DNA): TGTGCCTCCCATTCCTCGCGATTGGGCTACACCTTC.

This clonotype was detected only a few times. The DNA for the CDR3 is TGTGCCAGCAGCCAACTAGCGGGACGAACAGATACGCAGTATTTT. It encodes CASSQLAGRTDTQYF. This chain joins TRBV4-2 and TRBJ2-3; 9 bases are shared with TRBD2. The CDR3 is made up of 15 amino acids. Germline loops: CDR1 LGHNA, CDR2 YNFKEQ. With V trimmed by 2 bases and J by 3 bases, 3 bases remained unmatched.

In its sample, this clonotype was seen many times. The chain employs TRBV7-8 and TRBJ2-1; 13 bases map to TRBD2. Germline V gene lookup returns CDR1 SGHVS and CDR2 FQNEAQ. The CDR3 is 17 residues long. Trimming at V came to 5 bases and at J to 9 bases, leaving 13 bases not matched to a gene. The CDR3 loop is CASSLPPGTSGNGEQFF. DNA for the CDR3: TGTGCCAGCAGCCTGCCCCCCGGGACTAGCGGGAACGGTGAGCAGTTCTTC.

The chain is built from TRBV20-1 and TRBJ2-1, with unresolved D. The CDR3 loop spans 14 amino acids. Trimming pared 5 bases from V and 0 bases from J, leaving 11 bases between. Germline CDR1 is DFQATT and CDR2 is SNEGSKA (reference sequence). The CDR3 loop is CSASGPSSYNEQFF. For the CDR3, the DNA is TGCAGTGCTTCCGGACCGAGCTCCTACAATGAGCAGTTCTTC.

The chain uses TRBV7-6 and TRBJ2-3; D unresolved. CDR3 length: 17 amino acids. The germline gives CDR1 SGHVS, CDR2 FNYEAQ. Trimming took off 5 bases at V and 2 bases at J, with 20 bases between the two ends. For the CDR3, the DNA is TGTGCCAGCAGCCTACATCCCGGCGTCTATAACACAGATACGCAGTATTTT. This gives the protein CASSLHPGVYNTDTQYF.